The TCR beta chain described here comes from a study of T cell responses to AZD1222 COVID-19 vaccine. Trimming pared 0 bases from V and 0 bases from J, leaving 9 bases between. Germline V lookup: CDR1 MGHRA, CDR2 YSYEKL. This CDR3 contains 16 residues. Points from the study as a whole: A reported finding is that nearly half of spike-specific TCRs target unmutated variant regions. The breadth and depth of Spike-specific TCRs increased once two AZD1222 doses had been given. Researchers report vaccine-associated CD4 TCRs spanning spike, with dominance at 160-218 and 743-854. Repertoire samples came only from after the peak T cell response.

Regarding this clone: The antigen is undetermined.

Using immunoSEQ multiplex PCR, the repertoire was profiled, and TCRdb retains in-frame clones only, with some absent. The sample lists 100,000 to 150,000 clones, about 89% occurring once. The clonotype comes from an adult in good health. This rearrangement joins TRBV4-1 to TRBJ2-1, with D possibly TRBD2 on 5 matching bases. Sequencing used peripheral blood, obtained on day 0 of AZD1222 vaccination. The CDR3 DNA reads TGCGCCAGCAGCCAAGAGTTAACTAGCTCCTACAATGAGCAGTTCTTC. It specifies CASSQELTSSYNEQFF.